Following are 15 T cell receptor beta chains from one sample sequenced in a study of blood T cells in healthy people across ages. Using a J-beta primer mix together with a sample-barcoded 5' primer, a second PCR was run for about 7 to 12 cycles. TCRdb used MiXCR to reprocess the 5' RACE reads, holding one entry per CDR3 protein. The top ten hold more than 3% of the sample, which has 780,000 or so distinct CDR3 sequences, just under 25% seen once. These same data were also listed under a study on T cells of mothers and their children.

The sequencing input was blood. These receptors came from a boy younger than 18 in good health.

This clonotype was picked up many times. This chain connects TRBV2 to TRBJ1-4, with D tentatively TRBD1 (5 bases). Germline V gene data show CDR1 as SNHLY and CDR2 as FYNNEI. There are 14 residues in the CDR3. The V and J ends lost 4 bases and 8 bases respectively, with 14 bases between them. CDR3 DNA: TGTGCCAGCAGTGTAACAGGTTTTCGCGAAAAACTGTTTTTT. Protein: CASSVTGFREKLFF.

This clonotype showed up just a few times. The junction differs from germline at one of its ends, possibly a read error. This sequence joins TRBV5-5 and TRBJ1-6; unclear D gene. Germline V gene data show CDR1 as SGHKS and CDR2 as YYEKEE (reference sequence). The CDR3 is made up of 13 amino acids. The CDR3 DNA reads as TGTGCCAGCAGCTTATTGGCAGGACGGGAGGCTGTTTTT. The encoded protein is CASSLLAGREAVF. Drawing the rest from reference TRBV5-5 and TRBJ1-6, the complete variable domain is DAGVTQSPTHLIKTRGQQVTLRCSPISGHKSVSWYQQVLGQGPQFIFQYYEKEERGRGNFPDRFSARQFPNYSSELNVNALLLGDSALYLCASSLLAGREAVFGNGTRLTVT.

A few counts support this clonotype. The genes are TRBV11-3 and TRBJ2-5, with D hard to call. The J call may not be correct, given that the DNA end is closer to TRBJ2-1. In germline, CDR1 is SGHNT, CDR2 YENEEA. The CDR3 covers 13 residues. CDR3 nucleotides: TGTGCCAGCAGCCCTAGAGGCCAGGCTGAGCAGTTCTTC. Its protein is CASSPRGQAEQFF.

This clonotype was seen more than once but under ten times. V gene TRBV5-1 combines with J gene TRBJ1-1; 10 bases match TRBD1. V gave up 3 bases and J gave up 4 bases; unmatched junction bases: 6. This CDR3 comprises 15 residues. The germline CDR1 and CDR2 sequences are SGHRS and YFSETQ. This CDR3 is CASSSRQGAVTEAFF. The CDR3 region has the DNA TGCGCCAGCAGCTCCCGACAGGGGGCTGTCACTGAAGCTTTCTTT.

This clonotype was counted a few times. J is TRBJ2-5 and V is TRBV7-6, with D possibly matching TRBD2 (5 bases). The J call may be mistaken, given a closer DNA end match to TRBJ2-1. The CDR3 runs 14 residues. Germline CDR1 and CDR2: SGHVS and FNYEAQ. In DNA, the CDR3 is TGTGCCAGCAGCTTAGATGGGTCGGGGAGCCCGCAGTTCTTC. Translated: CASSLDGSGSPQFF.

The V and J genes are TRBV20-1 and TRBJ2-1, with D uncertain. The J call is in doubt because the DNA end fits TRBJ2-7 better. The CDR3 totals 14 residues. Germline V gives CDR1 DFQATT, CDR2 SNEGSKA (reference sequence). The CDR3 region is CSARAYSSSYEQYF. The CDR3 nucleotides read TGCAGTGCTAGGGCCTACTCCTCCTCCTACGAGCAGTACTTC.

V gene TRBV20-1 combines with J gene TRBJ1-1; D not resolved. This CDR3 comprises 13 residues. The germline V gene encodes CDR1 DFQATT and CDR2 SNEGSKA (reference sequence). Trimming removed 5 bases from V and 4 bases from J, with 14 bases in between. CDR3 sequence: CSASGVDPTEAFF. The CDR3, as DNA: TGCAGTGCTTCAGGCGTCGACCCCACTGAAGCTTTCTTT.

This clonotype occurred a few times. V gene TRBV7-9 combines with J gene TRBJ2-1, with D tentatively TRBD2 (5 bases). The CDR3 spans 15 residues. V was pared by 5 bases and J by 8 bases, with 19 bases between. Germline lookup yields CDR1 SEHNR and CDR2 FQNEAQ (reference sequence). CDR3 sequence: CASSPRLRAVYEQFF. DNA of the CDR3: TGTGCCAGCAGCCCCCGGCTTAGAGCGGTCTATGAGCAGTTCTTC.

The V call is TRBV20-1, the J call TRBJ1-1, with D possibly matching TRBD1 (6 bases). V lost 5 bases, J lost 3 bases, and 7 bases lay in between. The CDR3 is 11 amino acids. Germline-derived CDR1 and CDR2 are DFQATT and SNEGSKA (reference sequence). The CDR3 DNA reads TGCAGTGCTCACAGGGACACTGAAGCTTTCTTT. Its translation: CSAHRDTEAFF.

V usage is TRBV7-2 and J usage is TRBJ1-3; perhaps TRBD1 as D (5 bases). The germline CDR1 and CDR2 sequences are SGHTA and FQGNSA. The CDR3 spans 14 residues. The V end lost 5 bases, the J end lost 2 bases, and 10 bases lay between the germline ends. CDR3 nucleotide sequence: TGTGCCAGCAGCCAGGCAGGGCCTGGAAACACCATATATTTT. It is translated as CASSQAGPGNTIYF.

The CDR3: CASSLFGGTTYEQYF. In DNA, the CDR3 is TGTGCCAGCAGCCTTTTCGGAGGGACAACCTACGAGCAGTACTTC. V is TRBV12-3 or TRBV12-4 and J is TRBJ2-7; D assignment may be TRBD1 or TRBD2 (6 bases each). This CDR3 has 15 residues. Trimming took off 6 bases at V and 2 bases at J, with 17 bases between the two ends.

This clonotype came up a few times. The chain combines TRBV6-6 with TRBJ1-4; 8 bases are shared with TRBD1. Losses at the gene ends were 6 bases for V and 3 bases for J; bases not matched to a gene: 3. The CDR3 is made up of 14 amino acids. Germline values: CDR1 MNHNY, CDR2 SVGAGI (reference sequence). The CDR3 loop is CASRAGGPNEKLFF. The CDR3 nucleotides are TGTGCCAGCAGGGCAGGGGGCCCTAATGAAAAACTGTTTTTT.

This clonotype was counted between two and nine times. The genes are TRBV7-9 and TRBJ2-6, with D perhaps being TRBD1 or TRBD2 (5 bases each). Germline V CDR1 and CDR2: SEHNR, FQNEAQ (reference sequence). With 3 bases removed from V and 4 bases from J, the gap between germline ends came to 10 bases. CDR3 length: 15 amino acids. The CDR3 reads CASSLGEPGANVLTF. DNA for the CDR3: TGTGCCAGCAGCTTGGGGGAACCCGGGGCCAACGTCCTGACTTTC.

Notes on this clonotype: A read error may explain this, as a much larger clone is one base away. The chain joins TRBV20-1 to TRBJ2-1; D not certain. Per germline, CDR1 DFQATT and CDR2 SNEGSKA (reference sequence). Trimming left V 1 base short and J 5 bases short, with 3 bases between. The CDR3 spans 11 residues. DNA of the CDR3: TGCAGTGCTAGAGTAAACAATGAGCAGTTCTTC. Its protein is CSARVNNEQFF.

The sample holds a few counts of this clonotype. This chain uses TRBV28 with TRBJ2-5; 9 bases map to TRBD1. Looked up from germline, CDR1 is MDHEN and CDR2 is SYDVKM. V gave up 6 bases and J gave up 5 bases; unmatched junction bases: 7. The length of the CDR3 is 14 residues. The CDR3 DNA follows: TGTGCCAGCAGGGGACAGGGTCCGGAGGAGACCCAGTACTTC. This encodes CASRGQGPEETQYF. Combining the CDR3 with reference TRBV28 and TRBJ2-5 gives the whole variable domain DVKVTQSSRYLVKRTGEKVFLECVQDMDHENMFWYRQDPGLGLRLIYFSYDVKMKEKGDIPEGYSVSREKKERFSLILESASTNQTSMYLCASRGQGPEETQYFGPGTRLLVL.